This record looks at one TCR beta chain sequence and its context. This clonotype was picked up many times. No cognate antigen has been identified for it. The input lacks base qualities; no much larger clone sits a single base away. This was a case-control study nested in a cohort of healthcare workers in London, UK, who had nasopharyngeal swab PCR tests and blood samples taken every week. Between 23 and 31 March 2020, the week of the UK lockdown, healthcare workers were enrolled and then followed up weekly for as long as 16 weeks. The data are from a study of early T cells in non-severe SARS-CoV-2 infection (dated by TCRdb to 2020 to 2022). Describing the broader study: Because TCR sequencing was done on bulk RNA from unsorted whole blood, the alpha and beta chains could not be paired. General conclusions and limits of the study: Matching against VDJdb was skewed toward anti-spike CD8 responses, likely underestimated virus-specific expansions, and missed private and CD4 specificities.

From the cysteine up to the phenylalanine, the CDR3 has a length of 17 residues. The retained sequence is limited to the CDR3, 51 bases, with the frame set at the first base. V sheds 2 bases and J sheds 1 base, leaving 18 bases between their ends. CDR1 DFQATT and CDR2 SNEGSKA were looked up in the germline V gene (reference sequence). The method was 5' RACE. The data were produced on a NextSeq 500. Unique molecular identifiers were attached to individual cDNA molecules in the TCR library protocol so that sequencing error and PCR bias could be corrected. Both TCR alpha and beta chains were sequenced, and tight co-correlation was observed between alpha and beta sequence abundances in each sample. Per the original workflow: Decombinator V4 was used to perform V gene, J gene and CDR3 annotation of TCR sequences. Expanded TCRs were defined as changing significantly between any two time points under a Poisson model with p below 0.0001. TCR abundances were normalised to the total number of TCRs sequenced in each sample and reported as counts per million. TRAV1-2 paired with TRAJ12, TRAJ20 or TRAJ33 defined MAIT TCRs, while TRAV10 paired with TRAJ18 defined iNKT TCRs. VDJdb, accessed 1 November 2021, was searched for CMV, EBV and SARS-CoV-2 annotated TCRs, with TCRs annotated for multiple antigens excluded. The public sequencing data were trimmed at Q25 with fastp and processed into clonotypes with MiXCR by TCRdb, which kept only in-frame beta chains. CDR3 protein sequences are deduplicated, and each keeps its most common genes and DNA. The authors' filters were not applied to this entry. The sample table contains just under 85,000 distinct CDR3 sequences; only one count was recorded for about 9.4% of them. The ten most abundant clones make up around 8% of the sample.

This chain joins TRBV20-1 to TRBJ2-1; the D element might be TRBD1 or TRBD2, as each aligns at 5 bases. This receptor was obtained from an adult who was a healthcare worker with PCR-confirmed SARS-CoV-2 infection or an uninfected control (not recorded which). The sample was whole blood, taken at baseline. The CDR3 reads as follows: CSARRYPGLSSYNEQFF. The sequence in DNA is TGCAGTGCTAGACGCTATCCGGGGCTATCGTCCTACAATGAGCAGTTCTTC.